This T cell receptor (beta chain) emerged from a study of shared clonotypes between healthy human individuals. Study-wide findings and caveats: Though the depth was large, rarefaction showed that sorted-subset sequencing was incomplete. Clonotypes shared by all four sorted-subset donors had higher generation probabilities than non-shared clonotypes.

Turning to this clone: Its antigen is still unknown.

Trimming pared 4 bases from V and 0 bases from J, leaving 16 bases between. The CDR3 runs 17 residues. Germline V gene sequence: CDR1 SEHNR, CDR2 FQNEAQ (reference sequence). Deep-level assay runs were performed. Measured with immunoSEQ multiplex PCR; TCRdb has only the in-frame clones, and not every one. The sample gives around 1.9 million clones, 93% of which show up once; under 2% is in the top ten. Selected positively for CCR7 and CD45RO-negative, naive CD8 cells excluded terminally differentiated effector memory CD45RA+ cells. Those who donated were healthy HIV-negative adults, with no recent acute infections or vaccinations reported.

The chain links TRBV7-9 to TRBJ2-1; D call uncertain. The TCR comes from a man between 18 and 35 years old in good health. Some clones in this sample may be carry-over from other donors' samples. The sequencing sample was made of naive CD8+ T cells from PBMCs. The CDR3 bases are TGTGCCAGCAGCTGGGTCACCGGGCCTATCTCCTACAATGAGCAGTTCTTC. Amino acids: CASSWVTGPISYNEQFF.